This T cell receptor (beta chain) was obtained from a study of cytomegalovirus exposure and HLA in healthy donors. Study information: The same platform as the 666 first-cohort repertoires was used for the 95 to 150 validation repertoires, a later analysis reported. The study's findings and limits: In vitro data verified three CMV-associated chains as specific for CMV antigens. Across donors, most TCRs were seen rarely, yet some public ones were widespread.

As to this clone: Antigen unknown.

Germline CDR1 SGHTA, CDR2 FQGNSA. The V and J ends lost 4 bases and 4 bases, in that order; junction bases with no gene match: 8. The CDR3 runs 17 residues. Assay used: immunoSEQ multiplex PCR; TCRdb lists only in-frame clones, some missing. The sample includes 350,000 or so clones, roughly 90% of them seen just once. Source material: PBMCs. The receptor's source is a woman aged 18 to 35 in good health and CMV-seronegative. The chain couples TRBV7-2 to TRBJ2-2, with 11 positions matching TRBD2. The CDR3 sequence: CASSSATSGSGTGELFF. In nucleotides, the CDR3 is TGTGCCAGCAGCTCCGCAACTAGCGGGAGTGGCACCGGGGAGCTGTTTTTT.